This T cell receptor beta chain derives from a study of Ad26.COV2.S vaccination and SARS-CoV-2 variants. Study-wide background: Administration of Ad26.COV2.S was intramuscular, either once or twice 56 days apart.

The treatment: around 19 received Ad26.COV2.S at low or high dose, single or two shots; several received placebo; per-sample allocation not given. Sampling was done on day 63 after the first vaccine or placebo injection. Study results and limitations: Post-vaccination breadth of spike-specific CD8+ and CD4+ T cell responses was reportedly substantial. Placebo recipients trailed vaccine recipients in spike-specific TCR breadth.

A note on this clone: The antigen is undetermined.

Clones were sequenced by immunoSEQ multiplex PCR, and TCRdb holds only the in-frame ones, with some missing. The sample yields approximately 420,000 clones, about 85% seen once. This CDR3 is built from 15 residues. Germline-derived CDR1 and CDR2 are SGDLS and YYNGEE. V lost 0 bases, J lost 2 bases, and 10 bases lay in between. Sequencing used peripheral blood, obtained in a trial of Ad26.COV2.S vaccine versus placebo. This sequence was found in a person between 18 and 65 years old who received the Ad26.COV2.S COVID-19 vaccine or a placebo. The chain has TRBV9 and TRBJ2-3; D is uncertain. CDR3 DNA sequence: TGTGCCAGCAGCGTAGGTGGTAGCTCCACAGATACGCAGTATTTT. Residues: CASSVGGSSTDTQYF.